This note documents a single TCR beta chain sequence. What it recognizes is unknown. These data belong to a study of OX40 agonist ivuxolimab in advanced cancers. Data came from immunoSEQ multiplex PCR; TCRdb stores just in-frame clones and leaves some out. Of about 89,000 clones in the sample, approximately 91% were seen once. General study findings and limits: Both CD4+ and CD8+ T cell populations in blood had undergone clonal expansion by week 6 at 0.1 to 3.0 mg/kg.

This sample comprised CD4+ or CD8+ T cells sorted from blood, obtained in a trial of the OX40 agonist ivuxolimab. The TCR sequence derives from an adult with an advanced solid tumor such as melanoma, head and neck, liver or kidney cancer.

The chain's CDR3 is CASSSDRSSYNEQFF. The CDR3 DNA reads TGTGCCAGCAGTTCGGACAGAAGCTCCTACAATGAGCAGTTCTTC. The chain couples TRBV28 to TRBJ2-1, with D possibly being TRBD1 (6 bases). The CDR3 is made up of 15 amino acids. CDR1 is MDHEN and CDR2 is SYDVKM in the germline V gene. Trimming took 4 bases from V and 0 from J, leaving 10 bases between them.